These 27 T cell receptor beta chains originate from one sample sequenced in a study of cytomegalovirus exposure and HLA in healthy donors. The PCR was carried out with 60 Vbeta primers and 13 Jbeta primers. Libraries were prepared by immunoSEQ multiplex PCR; TCRdb keeps only in-frame clonotypes and omits some of them. The data show 150,000 or so clones, 70% to 85% seen once. What was sequenced was PBMCs. These receptors were taken from a woman between 50 and 59 years old in good health and CMV-seropositive.

J is TRBJ1-1 and V is TRBV10-3, with no clear D. The CDR3 has 13 amino acids. V was cut by 7 bases and J by 1 base, with 10 bases left in between. CDR1 is ENHRY, CDR2 SYGVKD, per germline. The CDR3 nucleotides are TGTGCCATCATGGGTCCGGGGAACACTGAAGCTTTCTTT. It translates to CAIMGPGNTEAFF.

The sample holds one count of this clone. This chain links TRBV7-2 with TRBJ1-2, with 8 bases aligning to TRBD1. Germline V gene data show CDR1 as SGHTA and CDR2 as FQGNSA. The J segment lost 4 bases and the V segment lost 5 bases, leaving 9 bases of the junction unmatched. CDR3 size: 15 residues. Here the CDR3 reads CASSLNEQGVYGYTF. CDR3 DNA: TGTGCCAGCAGCCTCAACGAACAGGGGGTCTATGGCTACACCTTC.

CDR3 sequence: CASSLEGLAGGHEQFF. The CDR3, as DNA: TGTGCCAGCAGCTTGGAGGGACTAGCGGGGGGCCATGAGCAGTTCTTC. This chain connects TRBV5-4 to TRBJ2-1; 15 nucleotides align to TRBD2. Germline V gene data show CDR1 as SGHNT and CDR2 as YYREEE (reference sequence). J gave up 8 bases and V 0 bases, and 3 bases lay outside the gene matches. CDR3 length: 16 amino acids.

This clone was detected once. The chain carries TRBV21-1 and TRBJ1-3; the DNA was not used to check the table's D call, TRBD1. TRBV21-1 is a pseudogene. The CDR3 totals 16 residues. The CDR3 nucleotides are TGTGCCAGCAGCATGCCAGTTTACCACTCTGGAAACACCATATATTTT. Its protein product is CASSMPVYHSGNTIYF.

The chain employs TRBV6-1 and TRBJ1-1; D is unclear. Germline V CDR1 and CDR2: MNHNS, SASEGT. CDR3 size: 14 residues. The V and J ends lost 1 base and 4 bases respectively, with 10 bases between them. The CDR3 reads CASSEVEVFTEAFF. CDR3 sequence (DNA): TGTGCCAGCAGTGAAGTTGAGGTTTTCACTGAAGCTTTCTTT.

V gene TRBV18 combines with J gene TRBJ1-6; TRBD1 matches at 8 bases. CDR3 length: 15 amino acids. CDR1 and CDR2 from the germline V gene are KGHSH and LQKENI. V dropped 3 bases and J dropped 6; count of bases not matched to a gene: 4. The CDR3 protein is CASSPGQVVNSPLHF. The CDR3 DNA sequence: TGTGCCAGCTCACCGGGACAGGTGGTTAATTCACCCCTCCACTTT.

The chain is built from TRBV5-1 and TRBJ2-5, with 10 bases that match TRBD2. The germline CDR1 and CDR2 sequences are SGHRS and YFSETQ. The V and J ends lost 4 bases and 1 base, in that order; junction bases with no gene match: 7. This CDR3 contains 16 residues. The CDR3, as DNA: TGCGCCAGCAGCCCCCAAGCTAGCGGGGGCCAAGAGACCCAGTACTTC. Amino acid sequence: CASSPQASGGQETQYF.

The chain employs TRBV27 and TRBJ2-4, with 9 bases identical to TRBD1. J lost 5 bases, V lost 7 bases, and 3 bases had no gene match. Germline V lookup: CDR1 MNHEY, CDR2 SMNVEV (reference sequence). This CDR3 spans 13 amino acids. For the CDR3, the DNA is TGTGCCAGCATGGGGACAGGGCAAAACATTCAGTACTTC. Translated, it gives CASMGTGQNIQYF.

The chain couples TRBV27 to TRBJ2-7; D possibly corresponds to TRBD1 (5 bases). The CDR3 contains 15 residues. Germline V gene lookup returns CDR1 MNHEY and CDR2 SMNVEV (reference sequence). V was shortened by 5 bases and J by 5 bases, with 19 bases between the two germline ends. The CDR3 region has the DNA TGTGCCAGCAGTGCCCAGGGTCGGACGGTCCACGAGCAGTACTTC. The encoded protein is CASSAQGRTVHEQYF.

In DNA form, the CDR3 reads TGTGCCAGCAGCGTTTCAGGCGGGGGGGCTCGAGGGGAGCTGTTTTTT. Protein: CASSVSGGGARGELFF. The chain combines TRBV9 with TRBJ2-2, with 9 nucleotides matching TRBD2. Losses at the gene ends were 2 bases for V and 8 bases for J; bases not matched to a gene: 10. There are 16 residues in the CDR3. Germline V gene lookup returns CDR1 SGDLS and CDR2 YYNGEE.

This clone was recorded a few times. This chain uses TRBV27 with TRBJ2-4; the match to TRBD2 covers 8 bases. Trimming took 0 bases from V and 2 from J; bases not matched to a gene: 12. CDR3 length: 19 amino acids. Per germline, CDR1 MNHEY and CDR2 SMNVEV (reference sequence). The CDR3 reads CASSLSSPFAGGTKNIQYF. The CDR3 region has the DNA TGTGCCAGCAGTTTATCTTCTCCGTTTGCGGGGGGAACCAAAAACATTCAGTACTTC.

This clone has more than one count but fewer than ten. The chain carries TRBV5-1 and TRBJ2-7; 9 bases are shared with TRBD1. V gave up 4 bases and J gave up 2 bases; unmatched junction bases: 7. This CDR3 spans 15 amino acids. Germline V gene lookup returns CDR1 SGHRS and CDR2 YFSETQ. The CDR3 DNA is TGCGCCAGCAGCCCCCCGGGACAGGGCACCTACGAGCAGTACTTC. Its translation is CASSPPGQGTYEQYF.

The sample holds one count of this clone. V is TRBV7-9 and J is TRBJ1-4; D perhaps matches TRBD1 (5 bases). V was trimmed by 4 bases and J by 4 bases, leaving 10 bases between them. Germline CDR1 SEHNR, CDR2 FQNEAQ (reference sequence). This CDR3 region has 14 residues. The CDR3 nucleotides are TGTGCCAGCAGCTCGGGGGGAATTAATGAAAAACTGTTTTTT. As protein: CASSSGGINEKLFF.

The chain is built from TRBV5-5 and TRBJ1-2; 10 bases line up with TRBD1. Germline assignment: CDR1 SGHKS and CDR2 YYEKEE (reference sequence). With V trimmed by 4 bases and J by 7 bases, 10 bases remained unmatched. This CDR3 region has 15 residues. The chain's CDR3 is CASSAPGQGLLGYTF. The CDR3 DNA follows: TGTGCCAGCAGCGCCCCGGGACAGGGGCTACTTGGCTACACCTTC.

The gene calls are TRBV29-1 and TRBJ1-1; a possible D gene is TRBD1 (5 bases). Germline loops: CDR1 SQVTM, CDR2 ANQGSEA. V was clipped by 6 bases and J by 4 bases, with 15 bases between them. CDR3 length equals 13 residues. For the CDR3, the DNA is TGCAGCGTAGCCTTTGCGGGGGGCACTGAAGCTTTCTTT. It translates to CSVAFAGGTEAFF.

The chain carries TRBV20-1 and TRBJ1-1; unclear D gene. V dropped 6 bases and J dropped 6 bases, with 11 bases sitting between them. Germline V gene lookup returns CDR1 DFQATT and CDR2 SNEGSKA (reference sequence). The CDR3 is made up of 11 amino acids. The CDR3, as DNA: TGCAGTGCCCAGGATTTGGCTGAAGCTTTCTTT. Translating it yields CSAQDLAEAFF.

This clone was counted a single time. V and J are TRBV5-1 and TRBJ1-2, with 10 bases identical to TRBD1. The V segment lost 4 bases and the J segment 8 bases; nucleotides outside the gene matches: 5. Germline CDR1 is SGHRS and CDR2 is YFSETQ. The CDR3 contains 13 residues. The chain's CDR3 is CASSLDRGRGYTF. CDR3 coding DNA: TGCGCCAGCAGCCTAGACAGGGGGCGAGGCTACACCTTC.

V gene TRBV10-2 combines with J gene TRBJ1-6; possible D gene TRBD1, 5 bases. V lost 4 bases and J lost 7, with 11 bases in between. CDR1 and CDR2 (germline): WSHSY, SAAADI. The CDR3 is made up of 14 amino acids. In nucleotides, the CDR3 is TGCGCCAGCAGTGGGCAGGGTTTCAATTCACCCCTCCACTTT. Translating gives CASSGQGFNSPLHF.

The V call is TRBV15, the J call TRBJ1-3; 8 bases match TRBD1. In germline, CDR1 is LNHNV, CDR2 YYDKDF (reference sequence). The CDR3 length is 16 residues. V lost 2 bases and J lost 3; bases outside the gene matches: 6. The CDR3 loop is CATSRSPGTGGNTIYF. The DNA for the CDR3 is TGTGCCACCAGCAGATCCCCCGGGACAGGTGGAAACACCATATATTTT.

The V and J genes are TRBV6-6 and TRBJ2-5; D may be TRBD1 (6 bases). The end of the DNA aligns better with TRBJ2-7, so the J call may be wrong. Germline V CDR1 and CDR2: MNHNY, SVGAGI (reference sequence). The CDR3 loop spans 14 amino acids. DNA for the CDR3: TGTGCCAGCAGTCCCGGACAGATATCCTACGAGCAGTACTTC. Its translation: CASSPGQISYEQYF.

The chain carries TRBV19 and TRBJ2-6; 9 bases align to TRBD1. The CDR3 totals 17 residues. The V gene's germline CDR1 is LNHDA and CDR2 SQIVND (reference sequence). Trimming cost V 6 bases and J 2 bases; bases outside gene matches: 8. CDR3 sequence: CASRPRTGATGANVLTF. For the CDR3, the DNA is TGTGCCAGTAGGCCCCGGACAGGGGCGACTGGGGCCAACGTCCTGACTTTC.

The rearrangement links TRBV29-1 to TRBJ2-3; TRBD2 matches at 8 bases. The junction had 5 bases not matched to a gene; V was cut back by 6 bases and J by 9 bases. The CDR3 has 11 residues. Germline-derived CDR1 and CDR2 are SQVTM and ANQGSEA. CDR3 loop: CSVVTSVTQYF. CDR3 coding DNA: TGCAGCGTCGTGACTAGCGTGACGCAGTATTTT.

This sequence joins TRBV18 and TRBJ1-6; maybe TRBD1 (5 bases). Germline assignment: CDR1 KGHSH and CDR2 LQKENI. The CDR3 is 13 residues long. The V end was cut by 3 bases, the J end by 6 bases, with 6 bases between. The CDR3 bases are TGTGCCAGCTCACCCCAGGGTAATTCACCCCTCCACTTT. Translating it yields CASSPQGNSPLHF.

This chain joins TRBV11-2 and TRBJ2-3, with a weak D call TRBD2 (5 bases). Germline assignment: CDR1 SGHAT and CDR2 FQNNGV. The V gene lost 1 base and the J gene lost 1 base, with 9 bases spanning the gap. This CDR3 has 15 amino acids. Here the CDR3 DNA reads TGTGCCAGCAGCTTAGGAGGGCTAGGCACAGATACGCAGTATTTT. This encodes CASSLGGLGTDTQYF.

A word on this clone: The junction shows a germline mismatch at one end, possibly a read error. This chain's CDR3 is CASSWSPRAF. In DNA form, the CDR3 reads TGTGCCAGCAGCTGGTCACCGCGAGCCTTC. The gene calls are TRBV7-9 and TRBJ1-2; D ambiguous. The V gene's germline CDR1 is SEHNR and CDR2 FQNEAQ (reference sequence). This CDR3 has 10 amino acids.

The chain couples TRBV7-2 to TRBJ2-7; 11 bases agree with TRBD1. V shed 3 bases and J 5 bases; nucleotides not matched to a gene: 6. The germline V gene encodes CDR1 SGHTA and CDR2 FQGNSA. The CDR3 is 15 residues long. CDR3 DNA sequence: TGTGCCAGCAGCTTCTCCGGGACAGGGGGTGACGAGCAGTACTTC. It translates to CASSFSGTGGDEQYF.

The CDR3 loop reads CAISPTIDRAYEQYF. CDR3 DNA: TGTGCCATCAGCCCAACTATTGACCGAGCCTACGAGCAGTACTTC. The chain couples TRBV10-3 to TRBJ2-7; no clear D gene. Germline V gene sequence: CDR1 ENHRY, CDR2 SYGVKD. Trimming left V 6 bases short and J 2 bases short, with 17 bases between. CDR3 length: 15 residues.